This entry features one T cell receptor beta chain sequence. The target of this receptor is not known. Nothing much larger sits one base from this clone, and base qualities are not available. The immunoSEQ kit was used, according to the manufacturer's recommendations, to generate TCR beta libraries from genomic DNA. Library preparation used a first multiplex PCR with proprietary primers, then a second PCR adding unique barcodes, with bead cleanups after each round. Each sample batch included a kit-provided positive control reaction and a negative control reaction. The final libraries were assessed on an Agilent 4200 TapeStation D1000 ScreenTape, pooled by volume, and quantified by qPCR. Sequencing ran on an Illumina NextSeq500 with a MidOutput 150-cycle cartridge, using 156 Read1 and 15 Index1 cycles with kit custom primers. The pooled library was loaded at approximately 0.92 pM with 20% PhiX control spiked in. Under the source paper's analysis protocol: The vendor-processed data were analyzed in R, and a clonotype was defined as all T cells that share the same CDR3 nucleotide sequence. For clone abundance analyses, frequencies were normalized to the 10,000 most abundant clones per sample. Public T cell clones, which averaged fewer than five per sample, were removed prior to analysis. Tumor-enriched clonotypes and baseline blood-enriched clonotypes were defined as those with an abundance difference of at least 32-fold between compartments. A beta-binomial differential abundance model was used to identify clonotypes that expanded or contracted between blood time points. The Baroni-Urbani and Buser coefficient was used to measure tumor-blood repertoire similarity, and groups were compared with two-tailed Wilcoxon tests in R. Held by TCRdb, this immuneACCESS table contains in-frame sequences only and omits some clones. Under half of the omission traces to an unresolved V gene where checked; the cause of the rest is unknown. The V and J calls and clone size were taken over from that table, and D and trimming were inferred from the DNA. Recorded for this sample are about 77,000 clones; 70% to 90% of them occurred a single time. The ten largest clones represent more than 2% of the sample.

The time point label corresponds to: blood 4 weeks post-SBRT, at nephrectomy. What this sample's treatment or condition label stands for: 15 Gy SBRT to primary tumor, nephrectomy 4 weeks later. The samples were obtained from a clinical trial, where primary renal cell carcinomas were treated with 15 Gy stereotactic body radiation therapy and then removed by nephrectomy 4 weeks afterward. Serial peripheral blood from radiation-treated patients was sampled at baseline, 2 weeks and 4 weeks after SBRT to track tumor-enriched clonotypes. Every patient's renal cell carcinoma showed clear cell pathology. Genomic DNA for TCR sequencing was prepared using the QIAamp DNA Blood Mini Kit (Qiagen). The analyses included only samples that passed all quality control checks. From cysteine to phenylalanine, the CDR3 is 21 amino acids long. The kept DNA is CDR3 alone, 63 bases in frame from the first base. The sample comes from a study of radiation and T cells in renal cell carcinoma (dated by TCRdb to 2019 to 2021). Study-level background: TCR beta sequencing covered around 50 samples in total, comprising around 26 tumors and roughly 27 peripheral blood samples. The final blood draw took place at 4 weeks after radiation, the same time as nephrectomy. Across all 50 or so samples, several million unique CDR3 nucleotide sequences encoding about 2.4 million unique CDR3 amino acid sequences were identified.

Study-wide conclusions, independent of this receptor: Because the trial had a single-armed design, the trial could not examine how radiation dose or scheduling affected the TCR repertoire. Dynamics of the blood repertoire were not tracked past 4 weeks after treatment. Top tumor clonotypes rose in blood from baseline to 2 weeks post-radiation, then contracted by 4 weeks, suggesting transient expansion of tumor-resident clones. Because pretreatment tumor biopsies were not available, the study could not determine whether clonotypes were already present within the tumor at baseline.

The chain links TRBV1 with TRBJ1-5. TRBV1 is noted as a pseudogene. The TCR sequence derives from a woman aged 55-70 years with renal cell carcinoma. Sequencing was performed on blood, taken from a patient whose treatment included radiotherapy and nephrectomy. The DNA is as follows: TGCACCAGCAGCCAAGATCAGGAGTTCAGAAGTGGGGGGAGGGCCGATCAGCCCCAGCATTTT. This gives the protein CTSSQDQEFRSGGRADQPQHF.